This record looks at one TCR beta chain sequence and its context. Its antigen is unknown. One base away there is no much larger clone; base qualities are not given. The immunoSEQ Assay, a bias-controlled multiplex PCR, was used to amplify TCRbeta CDR3 regions from genomic DNA. Processing in the source paper ran as follows. Nucleated cell counts per sample were estimated from amplification of reference gene primers within the assay. Sequence reads were collapsed and filtered to measure the absolute abundance of every unique TCRbeta CDR3 rearrangement. For each sample, productive Simpson clonality was calculated as the square root of Simpson's diversity index over productive rearrangements. TCRdb's version of the immuneACCESS table is confined to in-frame rearrangements and falls short of the full clone set. An unresolved V gene accounts for under half of the shortfall where checked; the remainder is of unknown origin. V and J calls and clone size come straight from that table; D and trimming were deduced from the DNA. This sample lists a few hundred thousand clones; approximately 84% were detected once. The leading ten clones occupy around a sixth of the sample.

This sample was taken from a study of blood T cell repertoires in COVID-19 (dated by TCRdb to 2019 to 2021). About the full investigation: Samples from collaborators originated in the United States, Italy and Spain and spanned both the acute and convalescent phases of COVID-19. The material from the prospective study consisted of cDNA or gDNA derived from T cells, B-cell-depleted T cells, or PBMCs. Deeply sampled blood TCRbeta repertoires from subjects exposed to, actively infected with, or recovered from COVID-19 were included in the dataset. A freely available public database, intended as a resource for researchers studying the immune response to SARS-CoV-2, is where the repertoires were released. The samples were drawn from the first 160 participants of the ongoing ImmuneRACE study and from some 1,300 subjects provided by 6 global collaborators. Nearly every sample came with metadata listing a de-identified subject ID, COVID-19 status, age in years and sex. HLA class I and class II types, where available, came from metadata supplied by the sample provider rather than from assay-based typing.

In Seattle, one collaborating source enrolled patients while the infection was active and tracked those patients longitudinally over the course of disease. Each collaborating institution followed its own protocols to collect whole blood in K2EDTA tubes. For TCRbeta analysis, collaborator samples were shipped as frozen whole blood, as isolated PBMCs, or as DNA extracted from either sample type. What the work shows at the level of the full study, not this receptor alone: The quantity of clinical and demographic metadata differed by source and by participant and was supplied without curation.

The germline V gene specifies LGHNA as CDR1 and YNFKEQ as CDR2. The trim is 2 bases for V and 10 bases for J, with a gap of 21 bases between the germline ends. Its CDR3 holds 16 amino acids, cysteine through phenylalanine. Just the 48-base CDR3 DNA is kept, in frame starting at base 1. The sequence derives from a person aged 70 to 85 with COVID-19, enrolled during active disease. Recombination linked TRBV4-2 to TRBJ2-1, and the D gene may be TRBD1, 7 bases matching. The sample consisted of peripheral blood. The encoded CDR3 is CASSQKGRGEREEQFF. The DNA is TGTGCCAGCAGCCAAAAGGGCAGGGGGGAGCGAGAGGAGCAGTTCTTC.